Listed below are T cell receptor beta chains from one sample, sequenced in a study of cytomegalovirus exposure and HLA in healthy donors. TCRdb's copy holds only in-frame clones and misses some; the assay was immunoSEQ multiplex PCR. Among roughly 200,000 clones, roughly 86% were seen once, and the ten largest hold roughly 7%. Sequenced material: PBMCs. The receptors come from a man aged 25 to 40 in good health and CMV-seropositive. Both conserved end residues are part of each CDR3. The order of the fields is J gene, D gene, clone size, V gene, CDR3 DNA, CDR3 protein. The D gene is left open where the match is weak. Not all rows give a size; the values are once, few, many and, for expanded clones, a class.

TRBJ1-2 | TRBD1 | - | TRBV5-1 | TGCGCCAGCAGCTTGGTTCCAGGGGGCGATGGCTACACCTTC | CASSLVPGGDGYTF
TRBJ1-1 | TRBD1 | - | TRBV9 | TGTGCCAGCAGCGTAGCTGTGACAGGGCGGGTCACTGAAGCTTTCTTT | CASSVAVTGRVTEAFF
TRBJ2-4 | - | - | TRBV6-5 | TGTGCCAGCGGGAGCTCGGATCAGGGTCGACAGTACTTC | CASGSSDQGRQYF
TRBJ2-7 | - | - | TRBV6-5 | TGTGCCAGCAGCTCGGGGCGGGGCAGGAACGAGCAGTACTTC | CASSSGRGRNEQYF
TRBJ2-7 | TRBD2 | - | TRBV28 | TGTGCCAGCAGTTTTACGGGGGAGGGCTACGAGCAGTACTTC | CASSFTGEGYEQYF
TRBJ2-1 | TRBD2 | - | TRBV7-9 | TGTGCCAGCAGCGGGCCTAGCGGGGGGGCCTACAATGAGCAGTTCTTC | CASSGPSGGAYNEQFF
TRBJ2-7 | - | - | TRBV19 | TGTGCCAGTAGGACGCCCGGGTCGAGGGAGCAGTACTTC | CASRTPGSREQYF
TRBJ2-1 | - | - | TRBV9 | TGTGCCAGCAGCGTAGTGAGAAACGGCTATGAGCAGTTCTTC | CASSVVRNGYEQFF
TRBJ1-5 | - | - | TRBV9 | TGTGCCAGCAGCGTGTCGGGGCAGGGCAATCAGCCCCAGCATTTT | CASSVSGQGNQPQHF
TRBJ2-7 | TRBD2 | - | TRBV4-2 | TGTGCCAGCAGCCAAGACCTGACTAGCCCTTCCTACGAGCAGTACTTC | CASSQDLTSPSYEQYF
TRBJ2-5 | - | - | TRBV11-3 | TGTGCCAGCGCAACCGAACGAGGGGAGACCCAGTACTTC | CASATERGETQYF
TRBJ2-1 | - | - | TRBV7-2 | TGTGCCAGCAGCTTAGTAAGGTCTCAATTCCAAACAGGGCAGTTCTTC | CASSLVRSQFQTGQFF
TRBJ1-2 | - | once | TRBV12-5 | TGTGCTAGTGGTGCGGGAGGGGAAGGCTACACCTTC | CASGAGGEGYTF
TRBJ2-1 | - | once | TRBV28 | TGTGCCAGCAGTTTGACCTACGGTTACAATGAGCAGTTCTTC | CASSLTYGYNEQFF
TRBJ2-7 | - | once | TRBV27 | TGTGCCGCCCCGGGGGGCGGGTACGAGCAGTACTTC | CAAPGGGYEQYF
TRBJ1-2 | - | - | TRBV30 | TGTGCCTGGACGGAGACAGGCTATGGCTACACCTTC | CAWTETGYGYTF